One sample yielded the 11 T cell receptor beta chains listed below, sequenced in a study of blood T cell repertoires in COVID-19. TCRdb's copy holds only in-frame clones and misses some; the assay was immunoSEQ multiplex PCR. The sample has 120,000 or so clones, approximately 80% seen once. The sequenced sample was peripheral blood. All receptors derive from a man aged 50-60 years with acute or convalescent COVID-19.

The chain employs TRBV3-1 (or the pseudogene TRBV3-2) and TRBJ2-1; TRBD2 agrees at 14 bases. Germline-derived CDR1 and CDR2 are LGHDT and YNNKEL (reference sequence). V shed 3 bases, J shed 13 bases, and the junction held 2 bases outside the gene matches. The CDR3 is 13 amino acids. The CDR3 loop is CASSQGLAGAQFF. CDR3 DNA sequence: TGTGCCAGCAGCCAGGGACTAGCGGGAGCACAGTTCTTC.

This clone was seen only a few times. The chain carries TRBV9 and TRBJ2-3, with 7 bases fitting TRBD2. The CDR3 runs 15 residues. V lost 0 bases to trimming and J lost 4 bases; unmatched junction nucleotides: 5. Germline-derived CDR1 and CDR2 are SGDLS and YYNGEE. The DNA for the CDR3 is TGTGCCAGCAGCGTAGGGGAGGGCCAGGCAGATACGCAGTATTTT. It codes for CASSVGEGQADTQYF.

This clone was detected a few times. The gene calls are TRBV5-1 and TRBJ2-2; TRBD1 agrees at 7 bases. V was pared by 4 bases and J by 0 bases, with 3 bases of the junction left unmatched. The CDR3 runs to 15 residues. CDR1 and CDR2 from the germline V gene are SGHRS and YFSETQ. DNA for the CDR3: TGCGCCAGCAGCCTTGACAGGGCGAACACCGGGGAGCTGTTTTTT. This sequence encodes CASSLDRANTGELFF.

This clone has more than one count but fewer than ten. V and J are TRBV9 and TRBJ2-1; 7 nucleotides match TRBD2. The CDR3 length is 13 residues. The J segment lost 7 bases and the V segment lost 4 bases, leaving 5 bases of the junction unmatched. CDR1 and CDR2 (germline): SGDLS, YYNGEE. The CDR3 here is CASSLNSGNEQFF. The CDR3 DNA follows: TGTGCCAGCAGCCTTAATAGCGGGAATGAGCAGTTCTTC.

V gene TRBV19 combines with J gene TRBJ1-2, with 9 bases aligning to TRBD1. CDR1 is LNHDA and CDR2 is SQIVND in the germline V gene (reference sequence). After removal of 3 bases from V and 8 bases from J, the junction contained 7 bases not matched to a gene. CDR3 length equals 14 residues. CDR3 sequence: CASSIQQGADGYTF. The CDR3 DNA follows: TGTGCCAGTAGTATCCAACAGGGGGCTGACGGCTACACCTTC. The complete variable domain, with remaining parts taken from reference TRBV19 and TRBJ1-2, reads DGGITQSPKYLFRKEGQNVTLSCEQNLNHDAMYWYRQDPGQGLRLIYYSQIVNDFQKGDIAEGYSVSREKKESFPLTVTSAQKNPTAFYLCASSIQQGADGYTFGSGTRLTVV.

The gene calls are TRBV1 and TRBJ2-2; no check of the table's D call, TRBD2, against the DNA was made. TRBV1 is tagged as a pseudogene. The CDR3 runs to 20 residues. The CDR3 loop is CTSSPEGLAGRDVETGELFF. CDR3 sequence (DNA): TGCACCAGCAGCCCAGAGGGACTAGCGGGGAGGGATGTAGAAACCGGGGAGCTGTTTTTT.

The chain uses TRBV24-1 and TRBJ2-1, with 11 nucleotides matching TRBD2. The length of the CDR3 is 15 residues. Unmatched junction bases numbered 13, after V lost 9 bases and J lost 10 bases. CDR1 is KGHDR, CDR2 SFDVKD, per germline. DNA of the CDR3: TGTGCCACCCGACCCGGGACTAGCGGCACCGGGGAGCAGTTCTTC. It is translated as CATRPGTSGTGEQFF.

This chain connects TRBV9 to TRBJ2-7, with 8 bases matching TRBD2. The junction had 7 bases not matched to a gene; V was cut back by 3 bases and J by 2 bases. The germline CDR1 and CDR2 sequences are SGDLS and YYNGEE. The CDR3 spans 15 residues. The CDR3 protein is CASSEAGTSTYEQYF. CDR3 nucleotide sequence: TGTGCCAGCAGCGAGGCCGGGACTAGTACCTACGAGCAGTACTTC.

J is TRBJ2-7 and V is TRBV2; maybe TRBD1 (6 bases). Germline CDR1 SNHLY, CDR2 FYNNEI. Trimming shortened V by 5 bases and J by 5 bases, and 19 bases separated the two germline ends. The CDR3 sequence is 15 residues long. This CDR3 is CASSQETLAGDEQYF. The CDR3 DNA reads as TGTGCCAGCAGTCAGGAGACACTTGCAGGGGACGAGCAGTACTTC.

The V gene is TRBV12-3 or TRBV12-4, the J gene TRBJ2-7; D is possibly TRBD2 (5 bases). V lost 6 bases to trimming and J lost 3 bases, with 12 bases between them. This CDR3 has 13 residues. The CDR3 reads CASSRRRGYEQYF. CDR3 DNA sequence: TGTGCCAGCAGCCGCCGACGGGGCTACGAGCAGTACTTC.

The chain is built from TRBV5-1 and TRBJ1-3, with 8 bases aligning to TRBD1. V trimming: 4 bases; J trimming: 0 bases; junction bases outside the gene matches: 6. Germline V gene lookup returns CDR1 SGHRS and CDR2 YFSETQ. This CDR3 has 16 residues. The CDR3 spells CASSTGQASSGNTIYF. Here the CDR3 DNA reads TGCGCCAGCAGCACGGGACAGGCGAGCTCTGGAAACACCATATATTTT. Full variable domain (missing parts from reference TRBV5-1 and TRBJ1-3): KAGVTQTPRYLIKTRGQQVTLSCSPISGHRSVSWYQQTPGQGLQFLFEYFSETQRNKGNFPGRFSGRQFSNSRSEMNVSTLELGDSALYLCASSTGQASSGNTIYFGEGSWLTVV.